The rows below give T cell receptor beta chains drawn from one sample of a study of CD8 T cells in Susac syndrome. TCRdb redid the calling of the immunoSEQ multiplex PCR reads with MiXCR, one entry per CDR3 protein. The sample shows around 150,000 distinct CDR3 sequences, approximately 93% of them seen only once. The specimen was CD4+ T cells from PBMCs. These TCRs come from a human donor with multiple sclerosis. Both conserved end residues are part of each CDR3. The D gene is left open where the match is weak. Part of the rows lack a size; the others show once, few, many or a class for expanded clones.

j_gene	v_gene	d_gene	abundance	CDR3nt	CDR3aa
TRBJ2-7	TRBV27	.	.	TGTGCCAGCAGTTTATCTTTTGCCAACTACGAGCAGTACTTC	CASSLSFANYEQYF
TRBJ1-4	TRBV3-1	.	.	TGTGCCAGCAGCGGGGGCCCCAAGAGGGAAAAACTGTTTTTT	CASSGGPKREKLFF
TRBJ2-3	TRBV5-1	TRBD2	once	TGCGCCAGCAGCTCCTTTAGCGGGAGTAATGCAGATACGCAGTATTTT	CASSSFSGSNADTQYF
TRBJ2-3	TRBV7-2	TRBD1	.	TGTGCCAGCAGCCCGGACAGGAAAACAGATACGCAGTATTTT	CASSPDRKTDTQYF
TRBJ2-5	TRBV3-1	.	once	TGTGCCAGCAGCCAAGACCGGGTAAAAGCGGGGACCCAGTACTTC	CASSQDRVKAGTQYF
TRBJ2-1	TRBV28	TRBD2	.	TGTGCCAGCAGGTATAGCGGGGGTCCTAAAAATGAGCAGTTCTTC	CASRYSGGPKNEQFF
TRBJ1-1	TRBV30	.	.	TGTGCCTGCCGGGGAGAACTGAACACTGAAGCTTTCTTT	CACRGELNTEAFF
TRBJ2-5	TRBV30	TRBD2	.	TGTGCCTTGGGGGTAGCGGGGGTGCAAGAGACCCAGTACTTC	CALGVAGVQETQYF
TRBJ2-5	TRBV12-3/TRBV12-4	.	.	TGTGCCAGCAGTGAGCCAGGGGGGAGCGAGACCCAGTACTTC	CASSEPGGSETQYF
TRBJ2-2	TRBV6-4	.	.	TGTGCCAGCAGTGAAGACTCGGGGTTGTCGAACACCGGGGAGCTGTTTTTT	CASSEDSGLSNTGELFF
TRBJ1-2	TRBV3-1	.	once	TGTGCCAGCAGCCAAGTTGCTTATGGCTACACCTTC	CASSQVAYGYTF
TRBJ1-2	TRBV12-3/TRBV12-4	.	.	TGTGCCAGCAGGACAGCCTCTAACTATGGCTACACCTTC	CASRTASNYGYTF
TRBJ2-6	TRBV2	.	.	TGTGCCAGCAGTGAAGGGGGTACTGGGGCCAACGTCCTGACTTTC	CASSEGGTGANVLTF
TRBJ1-2	TRBV27	TRBD1	few	TGTGCCAGCAAGTCGGACAGGGATCGGGGCTACACCTTC	CASKSDRDRGYTF
TRBJ1-2	TRBV15	.	.	TGTGCCACCAGCGGTTCTAACTATGGCTACACCTTC	CATSGSNYGYTF
TRBJ2-7	TRBV6-2/TRBV6-3	.	.	TGTGCCAGCAGTTCCTTTTACGAGCAGTACTTC	CASSSFYEQYF
TRBJ2-7	TRBV5-6	.	.	TGTGCCAGCAGCTTGACGGAGCTACTCCCCCGCTACGAGCAGTACTTC	CASSLTELLPRYEQYF
TRBJ2-7	TRBV5-8	TRBD2	.	TGTGCCAGCAGCGGACTAGCGAGTTCCTACGAGCAGTACTTC	CASSGLASSYEQYF
TRBJ2-5	TRBV13	.	.	TGTGCCAGCTTCTTAAGGCGTCAAGGAGGGTTAGAGACCCAGTACTTC	CASFLRRQGGLETQYF
TRBJ1-2	TRBV12-3/TRBV12-4	.	.	TGTGCCAGCAGTTTAATGGGGGCATCCGGCTACACCTTC	CASSLMGASGYTF
TRBJ2-3	TRBV2	.	.	TGTGCCAGCAGGGGGGGCCCCACAGATACGCAGTATTTT	CASRGGPTDTQYF
TRBJ2-5	TRBV4-3	.	.	TGCGCCAGCAGCCAAGATCCCCACGAGGGGGCCCAGTACTTC	CASSQDPHEGAQYF
TRBJ1-2	TRBV5-8	.	.	TGTGCCAGCATTCCGGGATCCGGACCCTATGGCTACACCTTC	CASIPGSGPYGYTF
TRBJ1-4	TRBV11-2	TRBD1	.	TGTGCCAGCAGCCAAGGGGAGACAGGGGTTCGTGAAAAACTGTTTTTT	CASSQGETGVREKLFF
TRBJ2-1	TRBV28	TRBD2	once	TGTGCCAGCAGCCTACCCAGCGGGAGTACTAATGAGCAGTTCTTC	CASSLPSGSTNEQFF
TRBJ2-2	TRBV12-3/TRBV12-4	.	once	TGTGCCAGCAGTTTTCAGGGCGCGGCCGGGGAGCTGTTTTTT	CASSFQGAAGELFF
TRBJ2-3	TRBV7-9	TRBD2	.	TGTGCCAGCAGCCCGGGAGCGGGAGGTTTCACAGATACGCAGTATTTT	CASSPGAGGFTDTQYF
TRBJ2-2	TRBV7-2	TRBD2	.	TGTGCCAGCAGGCCCAGCGGGAGTCGTTTCGGGGAGCTGTTTTTT	CASRPSGSRFGELFF
TRBJ2-7	TRBV12-3/TRBV12-4	TRBD2	few	TGTGCCAGCCGGGAGGGTGGGACCTACGAGCAGTACTTC	CASREGGTYEQYF
TRBJ2-7	TRBV29-1	.	few	TGCAGCGTCGCCCGGGACGCCTACGAGCAGTACTTC	CSVARDAYEQYF
TRBJ2-1	TRBV23-1	.	.	TGCGCCAGCAGTCAAAGGCTAAATGAGCAGTTCTTC	CASSQRLNEQFF
TRBJ1-2	TRBV18	.	.	TGTGCCAGCTCATTCACACAGGACGATGGCTACACCTTC	CASSFTQDDGYTF
TRBJ2-7	TRBV10-2	TRBD1	.	TGCGCCAGCAGTGAGAATTTGGGACAGAGCTACGAGCAGTACTTC	CASSENLGQSYEQYF
TRBJ2-6	TRBV27	.	.	TGTGCCAGCGGCCCCTACAGGGAGTCTGGGGCCAACGTCCTGACTTTC	CASGPYRESGANVLTF
TRBJ2-7	TRBV20-1	TRBD1	once	TGCAGTGGTGAGGACAGGACCTACGAGCAGTACTTC	CSGEDRTYEQYF
TRBJ2-7	TRBV3-1	.	few	TGTGCTAGCAGCCTTAACTACGAGCAGTACTTC	CASSLNYEQYF
TRBJ1-4	TRBV6-1	TRBD1	.	TGTGCCAGCAGACGGACAGGGGCGGACGAAAAACTGTTTTTT	CASRRTGADEKLFF
TRBJ2-7	TRBV27	.	.	TGTGCCAGCAGTCTACAGGGTTGGGTCCACGAGCAGTACTTC	CASSLQGWVHEQYF
TRBJ2-5	TRBV20-1	.	.	TGCAGTGCTAGAGTGCTGGGAAAAGAGACCCAGTACTTC	CSARVLGKETQYF
TRBJ2-3	TRBV6-2/TRBV6-3	.	.	TGTGCCAGCAAACCGGGGAAGAGGACAGATACGCAGTATTTT	CASKPGKRTDTQYF
TRBJ1-3	TRBV28	.	.	TGTGCCAGCAGTGCTTACAGGAACACCATATATTTT	CASSAYRNTIYF
TRBJ2-5	TRBV4-2	.	once	TGTGCCAGCAGCCACCCTAAGGGGGAGACCCAGTACTTC	CASSHPKGETQYF
TRBJ1-1	TRBV2	TRBD1	.	TGTGCCAGCATGTGGGGACAGGGGCGAACTGAAGCTTTCTTT	CASMWGQGRTEAFF